This entry lists 10 T cell receptor beta chains sequenced from one sample in a study of shared clonotypes between healthy human individuals. Sequencing was performed with immunoSEQ multiplex PCR; in TCRdb, only in-frame clones are kept and a portion is missing. The repertoire consists of about 2.1 million clones, with about 93% occurring once and the leading ten covering approximately 1.6%. Naive CD8 cells, CD45RO-negative and positively selected for CCR7, excluded terminally differentiated effector memory CD45RA+ cells. Sequencing was carried out using naive CD8+ T cells from PBMCs. Receptors were obtained from a man aged 18 to 30 in good health. Some clones in this sample may be carry-over from other donors' samples.

The chain uses TRBV5-6 and TRBJ2-1, with 9 bases that match TRBD2. This CDR3 contains 15 residues. V lost 4 bases, J lost 6 bases, and 8 bases stayed unmatched. Germline CDR1 SGHDT, CDR2 YYEEEE. The CDR3: CASSPGTSWSNEQFF. The CDR3, as DNA: TGTGCCAGCAGCCCCGGGACTAGCTGGAGCAATGAGCAGTTCTTC.

The rearrangement uses TRBV19 and TRBJ1-2; D may be TRBD1 (6 bases). Germline CDR1 LNHDA, CDR2 SQIVND (reference sequence). The germline V and J ends were trimmed by 5 bases and 1 base, with 14 bases remaining between them. This CDR3 is built from 15 residues. Written as DNA, the CDR3 is TGTGCCAGTAGTCCTTGGGGGGCCTATAACTATGGCTACACCTTC. It codes for CASSPWGAYNYGYTF.

CDR3 residues: CASKGTHPTYEQYF. The CDR3 coding sequence is TGTGCCAGTAAAGGTACTCACCCCACCTACGAGCAGTACTTC. The V and J genes are TRBV19 and TRBJ2-7; no reliable D call. The length of the CDR3 is 14 residues. Looked up from germline, CDR1 is LNHDA and CDR2 is SQIVND (reference sequence). Trimming pared 7 bases from V and 2 bases from J, leaving 15 bases between.

The chain combines TRBV28 with TRBJ2-1, with 8 nucleotides matching TRBD2. Looked up from germline, CDR1 is MDHEN and CDR2 is SYDVKM. V lost 3 bases, J lost 4 bases, and 14 bases stayed unmatched. The CDR3 consists of 18 residues. This chain's CDR3 is CASSFPSSGAATYNEQFF. As DNA, the CDR3 is TGTGCCAGCAGTTTTCCGAGTAGCGGGGCGGCAACGTACAATGAGCAGTTCTTC.

The V call is TRBV11-2, the J call TRBJ2-7, with D perhaps TRBD1 (5 bases). CDR1 and CDR2 from the germline V gene are SGHAT and FQNNGV. V lost 3 bases to trimming and J lost 2 bases, with 14 bases between them. This CDR3 is built from 15 residues. The CDR3 reads CASSFPGRSTYEQYF. The CDR3 DNA reads TGTGCCAGCAGCTTCCCAGGGCGGTCCACCTACGAGCAGTACTTC.

This chain connects TRBV28 to TRBJ1-1, with a possible D match to TRBD1 (5 bases). Germline lookup yields CDR1 MDHEN and CDR2 SYDVKM. V was pared by 2 bases and J by 3 bases, with 16 bases between. The CDR3 runs 16 residues. CDR3 nucleotides: TGTGCCAGCAGTTTAGGGTATCGGGGGAGGGACACTGAAGCTTTCTTT. Its translation is CASSLGYRGRDTEAFF.

Points on this clone: Other DNA sequences within the sample encode an identical CDR3. The rearrangement uses TRBV7-9 and TRBJ2-1; D unresolved. Per germline, CDR1 SEHNR and CDR2 FQNEAQ (reference sequence). There are 14 residues in the CDR3. The ends were cut back, 0 bases at V and 4 bases at J, with 7 bases in the middle. The CDR3 coding sequence is TGTGCCAGCAGCTTAGCTTCCCAGTACAATGAGCAGTTCTTC. Translating gives CASSLASQYNEQFF.

In DNA, the CDR3 is TGTGCTACCGGACAGGGGGCGGACTATGGCTACACCTTC. Translating gives CATGQGADYGYTF. The V and J genes are TRBV5-4 and TRBJ1-2; 11 nucleotides agree with TRBD1. There are 13 residues in the CDR3. The V gene's germline CDR1 is SGHNT and CDR2 YYREEE (reference sequence).

The V gene is TRBV9, the J gene TRBJ1-1, with D tentatively TRBD1 (5 bases). The CDR3 has 15 residues. Trimming shortened V by 0 bases and J by 4 bases, and 13 bases separated the two germline ends. Germline CDR1 reads SGDLS; CDR2 reads YYNGEE. CDR3 amino acids: CASSVDPTGGTEAFF. DNA for the CDR3: TGTGCCAGCAGCGTAGATCCCACGGGGGGCACTGAAGCTTTCTTT.

This sequence joins TRBV9 and TRBJ2-7; 7 positions match TRBD1. This CDR3 region has 14 residues. Germline trimming cut 4 bases from V and 2 bases from J; bases unmatched to any gene: 6. Germline V lookup: CDR1 SGDLS, CDR2 YYNGEE. Written as DNA, the CDR3 is TGTGCCAGCAGCTCCACAGGGGCTACCTACGAGCAGTACTTC. Translating it yields CASSSTGATYEQYF. Full variable domain (remainder filled in from reference TRBV9 and TRBJ2-7): DSGVTQTPKHLITATGQRVTLRCSPRSGDLSVYWYQQSLDQGLQFLIQYYNGEERAKGNILERFSAQQFPDLHSELNLSSLELGDSALYFCASSSTGATYEQYFGPGTRLTVT.